Following are 29 T cell receptor beta chains from one sample sequenced in a study of CDR3 diversity in severe acne. TCRdb independently ran MiXCR on the PCR reads; one entry per CDR3 protein. The data show 90,000 or so distinct CDR3 sequences, 45% to 50% seen once. The sample consisted of blood. These receptors all stem from a male donor in good health, serving as a control.

The chain uses TRBV6-1 and TRBJ2-5; 9 nucleotides match TRBD1. CDR1 is MNHNS, CDR2 SASEGT, per germline. The CDR3 has 15 amino acids. J gave up 5 bases and V 0 bases, and 4 bases lay outside the gene matches. CDR3 in DNA: TGTGCCAGCAGTGAAGCGGGAGGGACAGGGGAGACCCAGTACTTC. This sequence encodes CASSEAGGTGETQYF.

The J gene is TRBJ2-7, the V gene TRBV20-1, with 9 bases identical to TRBD1. V was clipped by 6 bases and J by 4 bases; unmatched bases: 13. There are 15 residues in the CDR3. In germline, CDR1 is DFQATT, CDR2 SNEGSKA (reference sequence). The CDR3 sequence: CSAAGVGGTGYEQYF. For the CDR3, the DNA is TGCAGTGCCGCGGGAGTTGGCGGGACAGGGTACGAGCAGTACTTC.

Comments on this clonotype: This may be a read error, as it is one base from a much larger clone. This rearrangement joins TRBV7-6 to TRBJ1-1; D may be TRBD1 (5 bases). The CDR3 has 15 amino acids. Trimming pared 0 bases from V and 5 bases from J, leaving 13 bases between. Per germline, CDR1 SGHVS and CDR2 FNYEAQ. The CDR3 loop is CASSLAWGGVTEAFF. In DNA, the CDR3 is TGTGCCAGCAGCTTAGCGTGGGGAGGGGTAACTGAAGCTTTCTTT.

This chain joins TRBV14 and TRBJ1-1, with unresolved D. The CDR3 spans 13 residues. CDR1 and CDR2 (germline): SGHDN, FVKESK. V was trimmed by 0 bases and J by 0 bases, leaving 2 bases between them. CDR3 in amino acids: CASSQEMNTEAFF. The CDR3 nucleotides read TGTGCCAGCAGCCAAGAAATGAACACTGAAGCTTTCTTT.

The chain uses TRBV5-6 and TRBJ2-1; 9 bases align to TRBD1. The germline V gene has CDR1 SGHDT and CDR2 YYEEEE. This CDR3 spans 15 amino acids. The J segment lost 7 bases and the V segment lost 4 bases, leaving 9 bases of the junction unmatched. CDR3: CASSRDRAATNEQFF. The CDR3 DNA sequence: TGTGCCAGCAGCAGGGACAGGGCGGCAACTAATGAGCAGTTCTTC. The full variable domain, its missing parts supplied by reference TRBV5-6 and TRBJ2-1, is DAGVTQSPTHLIKTRGQQVTLRCSPKSGHDTVSWYQQALGQGPQFIFQYYEEEERQRGNFPDRFSGHQFPNYSSELNVNALLLGDSALYLCASSRDRAATNEQFFGPGTRLTVL.

The chain employs TRBV10-3 and TRBJ2-3; TRBD2 aligns across 13 bases. Unmatched junction bases numbered 12, after V lost 6 bases and J lost 0 bases. CDR3 length: 19 amino acids. Germline V CDR1 and CDR2: ENHRY, SYGVKD. The CDR3 DNA reads TGTGCCATCAGCAACACCGGGACTAGCGGGACCCATAGCACAGATACGCAGTATTTT. Its protein product is CAISNTGTSGTHSTDTQYF.

This clonotype has a count of ten or more. The rearrangement links TRBV7-6 to TRBJ2-7, with D unclear. Trimming removed 5 bases from V and 1 base from J, with 3 bases in between. Looked up from germline, CDR1 is SGHVS and CDR2 is FNYEAQ. CDR3 length: 11 amino acids. CDR3 DNA sequence: TGTGCCAGCAGCACGTCCTACGAGCAGTACTTC. It translates to CASSTSYEQYF. Full variable domain (remainder filled in from reference TRBV7-6 and TRBJ2-7): GAGVSQSPRYKVTKRGQDVALRCDPISGHVSLYWYRQALGQGPEFLTYFNYEAQQDKSGLPNDRFSAERPEGSISTLTIQRTEQRDSAMYRCASSTSYEQYFGPGTRLTVT.

Comment on this clonotype: Possible read error: a much larger clone is one base away. This chain's CDR3 is CATSDSWGGEQYF. The CDR3 region has the DNA TGTGCCACCAGTGATTCCTGGGGGGGGGAGCAGTACTTC. This chain uses TRBV24-1 with TRBJ2-7; 7 bases line up with TRBD2. V dropped 2 bases and J dropped 7; count of bases not matched to a gene: 4. Germline CDR1 is KGHDR and CDR2 is SFDVKD. The CDR3 is 13 amino acids.

This clonotype occurred a few times. The chain has TRBV29-1 and TRBJ2-3; 9 bases map to TRBD2. Germline CDR1 SQVTM, CDR2 ANQGSEA. The CDR3 is 13 residues long. The V and J ends lost 6 bases and 0 bases, in that order; junction bases with no gene match: 1. CDR3 in amino acids: CSVTSGSTDTQYF. CDR3 in DNA: TGCAGCGTGACTAGCGGTAGCACAGATACGCAGTATTTT.

Note on this clonotype: At one end the junction does not follow the germline gene, possibly because of a read error. The V and J genes are TRBV2 and TRBJ2-7; D ambiguous. CDR1 SNHLY and CDR2 FYNNEI come from the germline V gene. The CDR3 consists of 15 residues. CDR3 amino acids: CASSQAPQEGNRQYF. Written as DNA, the CDR3 is TGCGCCAGCAGCCAGGCCCCCCAAGAAGGAAATCGGCAGTACTTC.

This clonotype was detected many times. The chain couples TRBV12-5 to TRBJ2-1; 8 nucleotides agree with TRBD2. This CDR3 has 17 residues. Trimming cost V 3 bases and J 5 bases; bases outside gene matches: 12. Germline CDR1 reads LGHNT; CDR2 reads FRNRAP. CDR3 in amino acids: CASGLGRGAGPHNEQFF. Here the CDR3 DNA reads TGTGCTAGTGGTTTAGGGCGGGGGGCCGGTCCCCACAATGAGCAGTTCTTC.

Sample share makes this clonotype medium-sized. V gene TRBV7-9 combines with J gene TRBJ2-1, with D unresolved. Trimming removed 5 bases at V and 6 bases at J, with 17 bases between. This CDR3 has 15 amino acids. Germline assignment: CDR1 SEHNR and CDR2 FQNEAQ (reference sequence). CDR3 nucleotide sequence: TGTGCCAGCAGCCTAGGAGCGAACGTACGCAATGAGCAGTTCTTC. It translates to CASSLGANVRNEQFF.

The genes are TRBV6-5 and TRBJ1-5; D might be TRBD1 (6 bases). The CDR3 runs to 14 residues. The germline V and J ends were trimmed by 5 bases and 6 bases, with 14 bases remaining between them. Germline-derived CDR1 and CDR2 are MNHEY and SVGAGI. The CDR3 here is CASSVRGASQPQHF. DNA of the CDR3: TGTGCCAGCAGTGTCCGGGGGGCGAGTCAGCCCCAGCATTTT.

This clonotype has a count of ten or more. The V and J genes are TRBV20-1 and TRBJ1-6; perhaps TRBD1 as D (5 bases). Trimming cost V 5 bases and J 5 bases, with 16 bases left between them. Germline V gives CDR1 DFQATT, CDR2 SNEGSKA (reference sequence). The CDR3 sequence is 15 residues long. This chain's CDR3 is CSAYDSAGNNSPLHF. In DNA form, the CDR3 reads TGCAGTGCTTATGACAGCGCTGGTAATAATTCACCCCTCCACTTT.

This clonotype has a count of ten or more. DNA of the CDR3: TGTGCCAGTAGGAGACTGCAGTCCGCGACCCTCTCTGGAAACACCATATATTTT. As protein: CASRRLQSATLSGNTIYF. This chain joins TRBV19 and TRBJ1-3; D is unresolved. Looked up from germline, CDR1 is LNHDA and CDR2 is SQIVND (reference sequence). V lost 6 bases to trimming and J lost 0 bases, with 21 bases between them. This CDR3 is built from 18 residues.

This clonotype showed up just a few times. The chain is built from TRBV2 and TRBJ2-7; D may correspond to TRBD1 or TRBD2 (6 bases each). Trimming stripped 8 bases from V and 4 bases from J, with 18 bases between. The length of the CDR3 is 14 residues. Germline CDR1 SNHLY, CDR2 FYNNEI. The CDR3 here is CASRVGGSGYEQYF. The CDR3 DNA follows: TGTGCCAGCCGAGTAGGGGGGAGCGGATACGAGCAGTACTTC.

The rearrangement uses TRBV28 and TRBJ1-5, with a tentative D call TRBD1 (6 bases). The germline V gene encodes CDR1 MDHEN and CDR2 SYDVKM. V was pared by 3 bases and J by 5 bases, with 23 bases between. The CDR3 runs to 18 residues. In nucleotides, the CDR3 is TGTGCCAGCAGTTTTCCCGTTCGATCGAACAGGGCTGATCAGCCCCAGCATTTT. The encoded protein is CASSFPVRSNRADQPQHF. Drawing the rest from reference TRBV28 and TRBJ1-5, the complete variable domain is DVKVTQSSRYLVKRTGEKVFLECVQDMDHENMFWYRQDPGLGLRLIYFSYDVKMKEKGDIPEGYSVSREKKERFSLILESASTNQTSMYLCASSFPVRSNRADQPQHFGDGTRLSIL.

This clonotype was recorded many times. This sequence joins TRBV24-1 and TRBJ2-7, with D perhaps given as TRBD1 or TRBD2 (5 bases each). CDR3 length: 12 residues. Per germline, CDR1 KGHDR and CDR2 SFDVKD. The ends were cut back, 7 bases at V and 4 bases at J, with 10 bases in the middle. For the CDR3, the DNA is TGTGCCACCAGCCAGGGAGATTACGAGCAGTACTTC. Protein: CATSQGDYEQYF.

By share, this clonotype counts as medium-sized. The genes are TRBV20-1 and TRBJ1-1; D not certain. Per the germline V gene, CDR1 is DFQATT and CDR2 is SNEGSKA (reference sequence). V lost 2 bases and J lost 4, with 11 bases in between. The length of the CDR3 is 13 residues. CDR3 DNA sequence: TGCAGTGCTAGACCCGGAGGGAGCACTGAAGCTTTCTTT. Amino acids: CSARPGGSTEAFF.

This clonotype was counted ten times or more. The V and J genes are TRBV5-1 and TRBJ2-2, with 8 bases that match TRBD1. J lost 3 bases, V lost 3 bases, and 10 bases had no gene match. The CDR3 spans 17 residues. The germline V gene encodes CDR1 SGHRS and CDR2 YFSETQ. CDR3 amino acids: CASSSERTGIYTGELFF. CDR3 coding DNA: TGCGCCAGCAGCTCAGAGAGGACAGGGATTTACACCGGGGAGCTGTTTTTT.

This clonotype has at least ten counts. The chain recombines TRBV10-3 with TRBJ1-4, with 7 bases that match TRBD1. V shed 6 bases and J 7 bases; nucleotides not matched to a gene: 5. CDR1 and CDR2 (germline): ENHRY, SYGVKD. The CDR3 is 13 residues long. In DNA form, the CDR3 reads TGTGCCATCAGGCGACAGGGTGGTGAAAAACTGTTTTTT. Encoded protein: CAIRRQGGEKLFF.

Of note for this clonotype: Compared with germline, one end of the junction differs, possibly owing to a read error. The gene calls are TRBV5-1 and TRBJ1-2; no firm D call. The length of the CDR3 is 13 residues. Germline V lookup: CDR1 SGHRS, CDR2 YFSETQ. The CDR3 bases are TGCGCCAGCTGCTTGTGGCTAGCGGGGGGCTACACCTTC. Residues: CASCLWLAGGYTF. The variable domain in full, with the rest retrieved from reference TRBV5-1 and TRBJ1-2, is KAGVTQTPRYLIKTRGQQVTLSCSPISGHRSVSWYQQTPGQGLQFLFEYFSETQRNKGNFPGRFSGRQFSNSRSEMNVSTLELGDSALYLCASCLWLAGGYTFGSGTRLTVV.

The rearrangement links TRBV7-9 to TRBJ1-1; no reliable D call. Germline V gives CDR1 SEHNR, CDR2 FQNEAQ (reference sequence). V gave up 1 base and J gave up 5 bases, with 11 bases separating them. The CDR3 contains 14 residues. CDR3 bases: TGTGCCAGCAGCTTAGGCCGGACCGGGACTGAAGCTTTCTTT. Encoded protein: CASSLGRTGTEAFF. The variable domain in full, with the rest retrieved from reference TRBV7-9 and TRBJ1-1, is DTGVSQNPRHKITKRGQNVTFRCDPISEHNRLYWYRQTLGQGPEFLTYFQNEAQLEKSRLLSDRFSAERPKGSFSTLEIQRTEQGDSAMYLCASSLGRTGTEAFFGQGTRLTVV.

The DNA of the CDR3 is TGCAGTGCTAGCCAGACAGGGGTAACCTACGAGCAGTACTTC. Protein sequence: CSASQTGVTYEQYF. The chain is built from TRBV20-1 and TRBJ2-7, with 8 bases matching TRBD1. J gave up 2 bases and V 3 bases, and 6 bases lay outside the gene matches. The CDR3 is 14 amino acids. CDR1 and CDR2 from the germline V gene are DFQATT and SNEGSKA (reference sequence).

The chain carries TRBV20-1 and TRBJ1-2; D is unresolved. Per the germline V gene, CDR1 is DFQATT and CDR2 is SNEGSKA (reference sequence). Trimming left V 1 base short and J 3 bases short, with 6 bases between. The CDR3 length is 12 residues. CDR3: CSARVGDYGYTF. The CDR3 DNA sequence: TGCAGTGCTAGAGTTGGGGACTATGGCTACACCTTC.

V gene TRBV29-1 combines with J gene TRBJ1-4; D is undetermined. Germline values: CDR1 SQVTM, CDR2 ANQGSEA. CDR3 length equals 13 residues. V was pared by 1 base and J by 3 bases, with 6 bases between. CDR3 in DNA: TGCAGCGTTGAAGGATCGTCTAATGAAAAACTGTTTTTT. Residues: CSVEGSSNEKLFF.

The chain is built from TRBV20-1 and TRBJ2-1, with TRBD2 matching over 8 bases. The germline CDR1 and CDR2 sequences are DFQATT and SNEGSKA (reference sequence). The CDR3 has 12 residues. V gave up 7 bases and J gave up 5 bases; unmatched junction bases: 4. The CDR3 here is CSEAGEHNEQFF. CDR3 bases: TGCAGTGAAGCGGGAGAACACAATGAGCAGTTCTTC.

On this clonotype: The limits of the CDR3 on the DNA are not certain, so only TCRdb's listed CDR3 is given. J is TRBJ2-7 and V is TRBV20-1; the tabulated D call, TRBD1, remains unverified against the DNA. Including both end residues, the CDR3 is 17 amino acids long. Looked up from germline, CDR1 is DFQATT and CDR2 is SNEGSKA (reference sequence). This CDR3 reads CVLLCQQGKAGRDEQYF.

Details on this clonotype: Given a much more abundant clone one base away, this may be a read error. The final CDR3 position lacks the conserved phenylalanine or tryptophan, pointing to a likely read error. This chain links TRBV29-1 with TRBJ1-1; D gene ambiguous. Germline-derived CDR1 and CDR2 are SQVTM and ANQGSEA. Trimming took off 0 bases at V and 3 bases at J, with 8 bases between the two ends. The CDR3 has 13 amino acids. CDR3 sequence: CSVEDSRYTEAFL. The CDR3 bases are TGCAGCGTTGAAGACTCTAGATACACTGAAGCTTTCCTT.